Below are 17 T cell receptor beta chains sequenced from a single sample in a study of T cells after yellow fever vaccination. TCRdb fed the 5' RACE reads into MiXCR, producing one record per CDR3 protein. This sample yields approximately 550,000 distinct CDR3 sequences, of which 19% are seen a single time; approximately 14% belongs to the top ten. The sample consisted of PBMCs, taken 15 days after the yellow fever booster vaccination. The receptors shown here come from a young man who received the YFV17D yellow fever vaccine.

The chain combines TRBV5-1 with TRBJ2-2; D gene ambiguous. Germline V gene sequence: CDR1 SGHRS, CDR2 YFSETQ. This CDR3 comprises 17 residues. V shed 3 bases and J shed 5 bases, with 20 bases lying between them. Here the CDR3 DNA reads TGCGCCAGCAGCTCGAGTGGGCGCCCCCGTGGTACCGGGGAGCTGTTTTTT. As protein: CASSSSGRPRGTGELFF. The variable domain in full, with the rest retrieved from reference TRBV5-1 and TRBJ2-2, is KAGVTQTPRYLIKTRGQQVTLSCSPISGHRSVSWYQQTPGQGLQFLFEYFSETQRNKGNFPGRFSGRQFSNSRSEMNVSTLELGDSALYLCASSSSGRPRGTGELFFGEGSRLTVL.

This clonotype showed up just a few times. J is TRBJ2-1 and V is TRBV7-6, with D unclear. V lost 5 bases and J lost 0, with 14 bases in between. The length of the CDR3 is 16 residues. CDR1 SGHVS and CDR2 FNYEAQ come from the germline V gene. This chain's CDR3 is CASSPGASSSYNEQFF. The DNA for the CDR3 is TGTGCCAGCAGCCCCGGAGCTTCCAGCTCCTACAATGAGCAGTTCTTC.

This clonotype was recorded a few times. The chain recombines TRBV7-9 with TRBJ1-1; possibly TRBD1 for D (6 bases). Trimming shortened V by 5 bases and J by 0 bases, and 13 bases separated the two germline ends. This CDR3 is 15 amino acids long. CDR1 SEHNR and CDR2 FQNEAQ come from the germline V gene (reference sequence). In DNA form, the CDR3 reads TGTGCCAGCAGCCCACAGGGTTGGGTGAACACTGAAGCTTTCTTT. This sequence encodes CASSPQGWVNTEAFF. The whole variable domain, remainder taken from reference TRBV7-9 and TRBJ1-1, is DTGVSQNPRHKITKRGQNVTFRCDPISEHNRLYWYRQTLGQGPEFLTYFQNEAQLEKSRLLSDRFSAERPKGSFSTLEIQRTEQGDSAMYLCASSPQGWVNTEAFFGQGTRLTVV.

This clonotype was counted a few times. The V gene is TRBV3-1, the J gene TRBJ2-1; D perhaps matches TRBD2 (6 bases). Germline-derived CDR1 and CDR2 are LGHDT and YNNKEL (reference sequence). CDR3 length equals 11 residues. The V gene lost 5 bases and the J gene lost 9 bases, with 8 bases spanning the gap. Here the CDR3 reads CASSLAVEQFF. Written as DNA, the CDR3 is TGTGCCAGCAGCTTAGCGGTTGAGCAGTTCTTC.

A few counts support this clonotype. The V gene is TRBV28, the J gene TRBJ2-2; 7 nucleotides line up with TRBD1. The ends lost 6 bases at V and 6 bases at J; junction bases unmatched: 4. The CDR3 length is 13 residues. Germline CDR1 reads MDHEN; CDR2 reads SYDVKM. The CDR3 coding sequence is TGTGCCAGCAGCTACAGGGGAGCCGGGGAGCTGTTTTTT. This codes for CASSYRGAGELFF.

This clonotype has more than one count but fewer than ten. The chain couples TRBV7-8 to TRBJ2-1, with a possible D match to TRBD1 (6 bases). The V end lost 0 bases, the J end lost 6 bases, and 12 bases lay between the germline ends. CDR3 length: 15 residues. The germline V gene encodes CDR1 SGHVS and CDR2 FQNEAQ. This CDR3 reads CASSLAQGPLNEQFF. DNA for the CDR3: TGTGCCAGCAGCTTAGCACAGGGCCCCCTCAATGAGCAGTTCTTC.

The rearrangement uses TRBV6-5 and TRBJ2-7, with D perhaps TRBD1 (5 bases). CDR3 size: 14 residues. Germline V CDR1 and CDR2: MNHEY, SVGAGI. V was cut by 2 bases and J by 3 bases, with 11 bases left in between. The CDR3 sequence: CASSYTKTGYEQYF. In DNA, the CDR3 is TGTGCCAGCAGTTACACAAAAACAGGCTACGAGCAGTACTTC.

The V and J genes are TRBV11-2 and TRBJ2-1; D is perhaps TRBD2 (5 bases). CDR1 and CDR2 (germline): SGHAT, FQNNGV. This CDR3 has 14 residues. V dropped 2 bases and J dropped 5 bases, with 10 bases sitting between them. CDR3 protein: CASSLSNGNNEQFF. CDR3 in DNA: TGTGCCAGCAGCTTATCCAACGGGAACAATGAGCAGTTCTTC.

This clonotype was counted a few times. V and J are TRBV5-1 and TRBJ2-5; 7 bases are a match to TRBD1. J lost 2 bases, V lost 5 bases, and 9 bases had no gene match. The CDR3 is 15 amino acids. Germline V gene sequence: CDR1 SGHRS, CDR2 YFSETQ. CDR3 residues: CASSFRTGLQETQYF. CDR3 DNA sequence: TGCGCCAGCAGTTTCCGGACAGGCTTACAAGAGACCCAGTACTTC. Together with reference TRBV5-1 and TRBJ2-5, the CDR3 gives the full variable domain: KAGVTQTPRYLIKTRGQQVTLSCSPISGHRSVSWYQQTPGQGLQFLFEYFSETQRNKGNFPGRFSGRQFSNSRSEMNVSTLELGDSALYLCASSFRTGLQETQYFGPGTRLLVL.

V is TRBV28 and J is TRBJ2-1; possibly TRBD1 for D (5 bases). Germline V gene lookup returns CDR1 MDHEN and CDR2 SYDVKM. V was trimmed by 6 bases and J by 2 bases, leaving 11 bases between them. The CDR3 is made up of 14 amino acids. CDR3 DNA: TGTGCCAGCAGCCCGGACACCCCCTACAATGAGCAGTTCTTC. The encoded protein is CASSPDTPYNEQFF. Full variable domain (missing parts from reference TRBV28 and TRBJ2-1): DVKVTQSSRYLVKRTGEKVFLECVQDMDHENMFWYRQDPGLGLRLIYFSYDVKMKEKGDIPEGYSVSREKKERFSLILESASTNQTSMYLCASSPDTPYNEQFFGPGTRLTVL.

Ten or more counts support this clonotype. The CDR3 nucleotides read TGTGCCAGCAGTTTAGGGGGCTCCTACGAGCAGTACTTC. Translated: CASSLGGSYEQYF. The V call is TRBV28, the J call TRBJ2-7; tentatively, D is TRBD1 or TRBD2 (5 bases each). This CDR3 has 13 amino acids. Trimming pared 2 bases from V and 0 bases from J, leaving 5 bases between. Germline-derived CDR1 and CDR2 are MDHEN and SYDVKM.

This chain's CDR3 is CASGLVPGTSGRIERNEQFF. In nucleotides, the CDR3 is TGTGCTAGTGGTTTGGTACCCGGGACTAGCGGGAGGATTGAAAGAAATGAGCAGTTCTTC. The chain joins TRBV12-5 to TRBJ2-1, with 15 bases that match TRBD2. The CDR3 spans 20 residues. Germline lookup yields CDR1 LGHNT and CDR2 FRNRAP. After removal of 0 bases from V and 7 bases from J, the junction contained 13 bases not matched to a gene.

Only a few counts were recorded for this clonotype. This chain joins TRBV20-1 and TRBJ2-1; the D gene is possibly TRBD2 (6 bases). Germline lookup yields CDR1 DFQATT and CDR2 SNEGSKA (reference sequence). Trimming removed 4 bases at V and 4 bases at J, with 17 bases between. The CDR3 covers 15 residues. The CDR3 sequence is CSATPSGALYNEQFF. The DNA of the CDR3 is TGCAGTGCTACCCCCTCGGGAGCCCTGTACAATGAGCAGTTCTTC.

The CDR3 spells CASSLVSAAQHF. The CDR3 DNA reads as TGTGCCAGCAGTTTAGTTTCAGCGGCCCAGCATTTT. The genes are TRBV12-3 or TRBV12-4 and TRBJ1-5; D gene uncertain. The CDR3 spans 12 residues. V gave up 1 base and J gave up 11 bases, with 9 bases separating them.

The chain recombines TRBV30 with TRBJ2-7, with 9 bases aligning to TRBD1. Trimming removed 4 bases from V and 11 bases from J; junction bases left unmatched: 18. The CDR3 extends over 15 amino acids. The V gene's germline CDR1 is GTSNPN and CDR2 SVGIG (reference sequence). Written as DNA, the CDR3 is TGTGCCTGGACCCCTTCCGGGACAGGGCCAAGGCAGGAGTACTTC. It specifies CAWTPSGTGPRQEYF.

This clonotype was observed a few times. V gene TRBV5-5 combines with J gene TRBJ2-1; D gene uncertain. The germline V gene has CDR1 SGHKS and CDR2 YYEKEE (reference sequence). V lost 5 bases and J lost 10, with 10 bases in between. The CDR3 runs 11 residues. The CDR3 nucleotides are TGTGCCAGCAGTCCGTCTGTGGAGCAGTTCTTC. It is translated as CASSPSVEQFF.

DNA for the CDR3: TGTGCCAGCAGTTTAGTGGGGGCCGTAGGGCGCAATGAGCAGTTCTTC. Its translation is CASSLVGAVGRNEQFF. The chain couples TRBV28 to TRBJ2-1; D is perhaps TRBD1 (6 bases). V shed 2 bases and J shed 6 bases, with 17 bases lying between them. The CDR3 is 16 amino acids. Germline V lookup: CDR1 MDHEN, CDR2 SYDVKM.